The clone carrying this T cell receptor beta chain was seen at least ten times. The data stem from a study of T cell repertoires in cytomegalovirus infection. The CDR3 loop spans 12 amino acids. V was cut by 3 bases and J by 9 bases, with 9 bases left in between. Via MiXCR, TCRdb re-called the reads, giving one row per CDR3 protein. The sample consists of fewer than 550,000 distinct CDR3 sequences, approximately 11% of them appearing once. The clonotype comes from a human donor in good health (CMV status not recorded). Some clones in this sample may be carry-over from other donors' samples. This chain joins TRBV12-3 or TRBV12-4 and TRBJ2-1, with D perhaps TRBD1 (6 bases). Sequenced sample: PBMCs. Written as DNA, the CDR3 is TGTGCCAGCAGTTTTTGGGGGCGTGAGCAGTTCTTC. As protein: CASSFWGREQFF.